This is a list of T cell receptor beta chains from one sample in a study of OX40 agonist ivuxolimab in advanced cancers. Sequencing was performed with immunoSEQ multiplex PCR; in TCRdb, only in-frame clones are kept and a portion is missing. The data show around 66,000 clones, roughly four fifths seen once. The input for sequencing was CD4+ or CD8+ T cells sorted from blood, taken in a trial of the OX40 agonist ivuxolimab. Receptor source: an adult with an advanced solid tumor such as melanoma, head and neck, liver or kidney cancer. CDR3s include the opening cysteine and the closing phenylalanine or tryptophan. D genes are given only for firm matches. Not all rows give a size; the values are once, few, many and, for expanded clones, a class.

V	J	D	size	DNA	CDR3
TRBV10-2	TRBJ1-3	TRBD1	-	TGCGCCAGCAGGGACAGGGCCGGAAACACCATATATTTT	CASRDRAGNTIYF
TRBV6-6	TRBJ1-5	-	once	TGTGCCAGCACAAACATGGAGGGGGTCCCCCAGCATTTT	CASTNMEGVPQHF
TRBV28	TRBJ1-6	TRBD1	-	TGTGCCAGCAGTCCAGGGGGTTACAATTCACCCCTCCACTTT	CASSPGGYNSPLHF
TRBV5-5	TRBJ2-1	-	-	TGTGCCAGCAGCTTGGCTTTTCGCGAGAGTTACAATGAGCAGTTCTTC	CASSLAFRESYNEQFF
TRBV2	TRBJ2-1	-	-	TGTGCCAGCAGTGAAATGGGACAAAATTCCTACAATGAGCAGTTCTTC	CASSEMGQNSYNEQFF
TRBV5-4	TRBJ2-2	-	-	TGTGCCAGCAGCCAAGTCAGGGCCGCGAACACCGGGGAGCTGTTTTTT	CASSQVRAANTGELFF
TRBV20-1	TRBJ2-1	-	-	TGCAGTGCTAGCAACAATGAGCAGTTCTTC	CSASNNEQFF
TRBV6-1	TRBJ2-2	TRBD2	-	TGTGCCAGCAGTGGAGGGGACCTAGTTAGCGGGAATTTCGGGGAGCTGTTTTTT	CASSGGDLVSGNFGELFF
TRBV14	TRBJ2-1	-	-	TGTGCCAGCAGCTGGGACACTCTATCGGGAGATGAGCAGTTCTTC	CASSWDTLSGDEQFF
TRBV5-8	TRBJ1-2	-	-	TGTGCCAGCAGCTTGACGGGCGAGGGAGAAGCGTGGGGCTACACCTTC	CASSLTGEGEAWGYTF
TRBV7-2	TRBJ2-3	-	-	TGTGCCAGCAGCTTAGGATTTGGAGATACGCAGTATTTT	CASSLGFGDTQYF
TRBV27	TRBJ2-5	-	-	TGTGCCAGCACCTCCTGGGGGAAATGGGGGGAAGAGACCCAGTACTTC	CASTSWGKWGEETQYF
TRBV2	TRBJ2-3	-	-	TGTGCCAGCAGTGAGGGCTTGGCAGATACGCAGTATTTT	CASSEGLADTQYF
TRBV14	TRBJ2-5	-	few	TGTGCCAGCAGCCAACCCGTGGGAACGACGGGGGAGACCCAGTACTTC	CASSQPVGTTGETQYF
TRBV30	TRBJ1-2	-	-	TGTGCCTGGAGTGTAACCGGGAACTATGGCTACACCTTC	CAWSVTGNYGYTF
TRBV12-5	TRBJ1-5	-	few	TGTGCTAGTGGCCCTGACACCACCAATCAGCCCCAGCATTTT	CASGPDTTNQPQHF
TRBV5-4	TRBJ2-5	-	-	TGTGCCAGCAGCTTGATGGGGGTCGAGACCCAGTACTTC	CASSLMGVETQYF
TRBV14	TRBJ1-2	TRBD1	-	TGTGCCAGCAGCCAAGAGGCAGGGGGGAAGCCATTAGAAACCTTC	CASSQEAGGKPLETF
TRBV12-2	TRBJ1-2	-	-	TGTGCAAGTCGCGCCCGGACATGCAACATATATGGCTACACCTTC	CASRARTCNIYGYTF
TRBV28	TRBJ2-3	-	once	TGTGCCAGCAGTTCAGGGTATACGCAGTATTTT	CASSSGYTQYF
TRBV5-6	TRBJ1-5	-	-	TGTGCCAGCAGCATGGGAGAGAGACGCAATCAGCCCCAGCATTTT	CASSMGERRNQPQHF
TRBV9	TRBJ1-2	-	-	TGTGCCAGCAATAAGAACCTAAACTATGGCTACACCTTC	CASNKNLNYGYTF
TRBV28	TRBJ2-5	-	once	TGTGCCAGCAGCTCCCGGGCGGGCCAGGAGACCCAGTACTTC	CASSSRAGQETQYF
TRBV28	TRBJ1-2	-	few	TGTGCCAGCAGTTTAGCTTTTGGCAGGGATGAGGGTGGGTCCTATGGCTACACCTTC	CASSLAFGRDEGGSYGYTF
TRBV2	TRBJ2-3	TRBD1	-	TGTGCCAGCAGAGCGACAGGGGGCCTGACAGATACGCAGTATTTT	CASRATGGLTDTQYF
TRBV29-1	TRBJ2-5	TRBD1	-	TGCAGTGCCAGACAGGGCGGAGAGACCCAGTACTTC	CSARQGGETQYF
TRBV5-1	TRBJ2-3	TRBD1	once	TGCGCCAGCAGAGGGGACAGGGTGGGCACAGATACGCAGTATTTT	CASRGDRVGTDTQYF
TRBV7-2	TRBJ2-3	-	-	TGTGCCAGCAGCTTTGCGGGGGCCCGGGGAGATACGCAGTATTTT	CASSFAGARGDTQYF
TRBV7-7	TRBJ2-5	-	-	TGTGCCAGCAGCCCTACCGAGGGGTGGCAAGAGACCCAGTACTTC	CASSPTEGWQETQYF
TRBV5-1	TRBJ2-1	TRBD1	-	TGCGCCAGCAGCCGACAGGGCTTATACAATGAGCAGTTCTTC	CASSRQGLYNEQFF
TRBV18	TRBJ1-4	TRBD1	-	TGTGCCAGCTCACCACGACAGGGGGCATTGGAAGAAAAACTGTTTTTT	CASSPRQGALEEKLFF
TRBV29-1	TRBJ2-2	-	-	TGCAGCGTTCAATCAGGGGGGGCGAACACCGGGGAGCTGTTTTTT	CSVQSGGANTGELFF
TRBV28	TRBJ2-4	TRBD1	few	TGTGCCAGCAGTGCCCCTCCCGGACAGGGGGGAAACATTCAGTACTTC	CASSAPPGQGGNIQYF
TRBV10-1	TRBJ1-5	-	-	TGCGCCAGCAGTGAGTCTAGGCAGACACTCAATCAGCCCCAGCATTTT	CASSESRQTLNQPQHF
TRBV10-3	TRBJ2-2	TRBD1	-	TGTGCCATCAGGACCACCGGGACAGCCCCGGGCACCGGGGAGCTGTTTTTT	CAIRTTGTAPGTGELFF
TRBV18	TRBJ2-1	-	-	TGTGCCAGCTCACCACCTGGTGTGAGTGAGCAGTTCTTC	CASSPPGVSEQFF
TRBV5-6	TRBJ1-2	TRBD1	-	TGTGCCAGCAGCTCCGGACAGGGAAGTCTGTATGGCTACACCTTC	CASSSGQGSLYGYTF
TRBV30	TRBJ2-7	-	-	TGTGCCTGGAGTAGTTACGAGCAGTACTTC	CAWSSYEQYF
TRBV5-4	TRBJ2-3	-	-	TGTGCCAGCAGTACGGCGGGGTCGACAGATACGCAGTATTTT	CASSTAGSTDTQYF